The TCR beta chain described here comes from a study of read filtering for tumor transcriptome and immune sequencing. Turning to the study itself: Revised staging placed roughly 8 patients in R-ISS I, about 15 in II, 7 in III.

This CDR3 has 12 residues. Per germline, CDR1 LNHDA and CDR2 SQIVND (reference sequence). Trimming took 10 bases from V and 7 from J, leaving 16 bases between them. On this clonotype itself: The antigen is unknown. Just one base apart from a much larger clone, this may be a read error.

Molecular barcoded adaptors covering alpha/delta and beta/gamma chains were used on 400 to 450 ng RNA. TCRdb re-called the reads through MiXCR, storing one row per CDR3 protein. This sample has more than 35,000 distinct CDR3 sequences, with approximately 12% found just once. Study results and caveats: RNA-seq captured clonotypes less deeply and reliably than IR-seq.

The sequence was obtained from a donor aged 40 or over with multiple myeloma. This chain links TRBV19 with TRBJ1-1; D may be TRBD1 (6 bases). The material sequenced was a population of CD138-negative cells sorted from bone marrow. CDR3 DNA sequence: TGTGCCACCCGGGCAGGGGAGGGTGAAGCTTTCTTT. Translated: CATRAGEGEAFF.